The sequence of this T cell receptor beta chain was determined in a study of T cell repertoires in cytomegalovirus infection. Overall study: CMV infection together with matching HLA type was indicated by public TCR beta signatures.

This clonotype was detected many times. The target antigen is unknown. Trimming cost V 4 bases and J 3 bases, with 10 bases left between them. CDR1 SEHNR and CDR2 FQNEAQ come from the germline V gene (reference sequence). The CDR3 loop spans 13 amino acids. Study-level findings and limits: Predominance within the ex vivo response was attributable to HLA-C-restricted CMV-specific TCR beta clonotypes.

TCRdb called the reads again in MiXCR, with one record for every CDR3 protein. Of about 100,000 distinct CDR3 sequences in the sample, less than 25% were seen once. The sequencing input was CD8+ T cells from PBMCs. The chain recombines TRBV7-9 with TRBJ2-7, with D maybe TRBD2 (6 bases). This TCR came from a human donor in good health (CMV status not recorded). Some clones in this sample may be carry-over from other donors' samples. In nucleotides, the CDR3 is TGTGCCAGCAGCTACCAGGGAGGCTACGAGCAGTACTTC. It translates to CASSYQGGYEQYF.